This T cell receptor (beta chain) was retrieved from a study of blood T cell repertoires in COVID-19. Study context: Collection of acute and convalescent COVID-19 samples took place in the United States, Italy and Spain.

Per the original data handling: For nucleated cells, counts were estimated from reference gene primer amplification. Produced via immunoSEQ multiplex PCR; TCRdb's table is partial and in-frame only. That table supplies the V and J calls and clone size; D and trimming were determined from the DNA. The sample lists fewer than 150,000 clones, roughly four fifths occurring once. The sequencing sample was made of peripheral blood. The sequence was collected from a human donor in a cohort sampled during active COVID-19.

CDR3 in amino acids: CASSPLRDSGQPQHF. In DNA, the CDR3 is TGTGCCAGCTCACCATTAAGGGATTCGGGACAGCCCCAGCATTTT. The rearrangement joins TRBV18 to TRBJ1-5; D gene ambiguous. V lost 2 bases and J lost 7, with 15 bases in between. Germline loops: CDR1 KGHSH, CDR2 LQKENI. The CDR3 runs 15 residues.